A selection of T cell receptor beta chains follows, all from one sample in a study of cytomegalovirus exposure and HLA in healthy donors. TCRdb keeps only in-frame clones here, not all; method: immunoSEQ multiplex PCR. The sample holds about 120,000 clones, roughly nine tenths seen once. The specimen sequenced was PBMCs. The receptors shown here come from a woman under 30 in good health and CMV-seronegative. Both conserved end residues are trimmed from each CDR3.

V: TRBV5-1
J: TRBJ2-1
CDR3: ASSLAPDSYNEQF

V: TRBV19
J: TRBJ1-5
CDR3: ASSIGTGSQPQH

V: TRBV29-1
J: TRBJ1-1
CDR3: SAGRDSRLVGEAF

V: TRBV18
J: TRBJ2-1
CDR3: ASSPPGGAVEQF

V: TRBV6-6
J: TRBJ2-2
CDR3: ASSYRPAGELF

V: TRBV6-5
J: TRBJ1-4
CDR3: ASQTGLREKLF

V: TRBV4-2
J: TRBJ2-7
CDR3: ASSQETGRGFDEQY

V: TRBV19
J: TRBJ2-7
CDR3: ASSWREQY

V: TRBV6-1
J: TRBJ1-5
CDR3: ASSEEGGTGGQPQH

V: TRBV7-9
J: TRBJ2-5
CDR3: ASSLALTSGQETQY

V: TRBV11-2
J: TRBJ2-5
CDR3: ASSRQGDGTQY

V: TRBV11-2
J: TRBJ2-7
CDR3: ASSQDAGTSYEQY

V: TRBV7-6
J: TRBJ2-7
CDR3: ASSHGTETYYEQY

V: TRBV6-1
J: TRBJ1-6
CDR3: ASSWSSYNSPLH

V: TRBV7-9
J: TRBJ2-2
CDR3: ASSSLGQVLTGELF

V: TRBV5-6
J: TRBJ1-1
CDR3: ASSPTGNEAF

V: TRBV2
J: TRBJ1-2
CDR3: ASMTGAGVNYGYT

V: TRBV6-5
J: TRBJ2-3
CDR3: ASSRQGEFSDTQY

V: TRBV5-1
J: TRBJ1-1
CDR3: ASSSPMGTNTEAF

V: TRBV7-8
J: TRBJ2-7
CDR3: ASSFNGQGAEQY

V: TRBV18
J: TRBJ2-5
CDR3: ASSPDRGIEETQY

V: TRBV27
J: TRBJ1-2
CDR3: ASSLSHSALSYGYT

V: TRBV6-1
J: TRBJ1-6
CDR3: ASSVAGGASSPLH

V: TRBV2
J: TRBJ1-2
CDR3: ASSEARVVTGFGLLTGYGYT